The T cell receptor beta chain described here comes from a study of T cells after yellow fever vaccination. Study-wide results and caveats: Detected again after the booster were most primary-vaccination clones, at 96% CD4 and approximately 87% CD8. Compared with primary, the secondary response was weaker and peaked at day 5, not 15. Within FACS-sorted repertoires, abundant clonotypes contaminating from the bulk population could be present.

This CDR3 spans 17 amino acids. Deletions cut 2 bases from V and 4 bases from J, with 17 bases between. Germline V gene data show CDR1 as SNHLY and CDR2 as FYNNEI. TCR cDNA was made by 5'RACE template switching, adding a universal primer site and UMIs. TCRdb reprocessed the 5' RACE reads with MiXCR, giving one entry per CDR3 protein. The table shows under 200,000 distinct CDR3 sequences, with around 10% occurring only once. This clonotype was counted a single time. Its target is unknown. The chain uses TRBV2 and TRBJ2-2, with D unresolved. The sample was CD8+ T cells sorted from PBMCs, taken 15 days after the yellow fever booster vaccination. The sequence came from a young man who received the YFV17D yellow fever vaccine. The CDR3 sequence is CASSESRAAAATGELFF. The CDR3 region has the DNA TGTGCCAGCAGTGAATCCCGGGCCGCTGCGGCCACCGGGGAGCTGTTTTTT.